The clone carrying this T cell receptor beta chain was recorded a few times. The antigen remains unidentified. The data are from a study of T cells after yellow fever vaccination. Study in general: Any fraction with a low cell number was prepared using SMART-Seq v4 Ultra Low Input.

UMIs were added to TCR cDNA along with a universal primer site when it was made by 5'RACE template switching. One entry per CDR3 protein results from TCRdb running MiXCR on the 5' RACE reads. The sample includes around 500,000 distinct CDR3 sequences, 20% to 25% of them seen just once. The CDR3 totals 12 residues. V was cut by 6 bases and J by 4 bases, with 9 bases left in between. Germline values: CDR1 DFQATT, CDR2 SNEGSKA (reference sequence). Study-wide results and limits: Overlap between CD4 and CD8 compartments was detected for a small share of clonotypes.

The V gene is TRBV20-1, the J gene TRBJ2-2; D is unclear. The material was PBMCs, obtained less than 25 days after the first yellow fever vaccination. The receptor was isolated from a man in his late teens or twenties who received the YFV17D yellow fever vaccine. CDR3 protein: CSAYPPTGELFF. Written as DNA, the CDR3 is TGCAGTGCCTACCCACCCACCGGGGAGCTGTTTTTT.